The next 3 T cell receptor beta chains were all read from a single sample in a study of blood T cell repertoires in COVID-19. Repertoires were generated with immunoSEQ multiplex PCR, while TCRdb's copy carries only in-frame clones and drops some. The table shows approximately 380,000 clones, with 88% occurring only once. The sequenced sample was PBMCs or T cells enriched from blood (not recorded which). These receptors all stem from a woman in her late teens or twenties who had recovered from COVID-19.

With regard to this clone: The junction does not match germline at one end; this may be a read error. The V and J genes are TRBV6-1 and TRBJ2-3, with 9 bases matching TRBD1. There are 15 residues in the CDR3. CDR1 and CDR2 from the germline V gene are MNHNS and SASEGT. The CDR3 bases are TGTGCCAGCAGAGAAGGACAGGGGTGGACAGATACGCAGTATTTT. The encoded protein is CASREGQGWTDTQYF.

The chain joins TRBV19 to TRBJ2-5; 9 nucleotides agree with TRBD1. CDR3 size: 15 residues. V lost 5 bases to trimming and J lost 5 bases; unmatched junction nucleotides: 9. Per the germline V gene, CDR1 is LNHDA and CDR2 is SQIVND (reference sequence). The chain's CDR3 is CASSLTGGRKETQYF. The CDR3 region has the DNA TGTGCCAGTAGTTTAACAGGGGGCCGCAAGGAGACCCAGTACTTC.

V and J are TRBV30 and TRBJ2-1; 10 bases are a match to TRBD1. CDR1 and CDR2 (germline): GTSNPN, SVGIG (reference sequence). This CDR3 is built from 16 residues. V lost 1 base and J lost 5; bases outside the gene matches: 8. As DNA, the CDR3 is TGTGCCTGGAGTGGGTACGACAGGGGGCGGAACAATGAGCAGTTCTTC. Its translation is CAWSGYDRGRNNEQFF. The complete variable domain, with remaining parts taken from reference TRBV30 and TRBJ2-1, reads SQTIHQWPATLVQPVGSPLSLECTVEGTSNPNLYWYRQAAGRGLQLLFYSVGIGQISSEVPQNLSASRPQDRQFILSSKKLLLSDSGFYLCAWSGYDRGRNNEQFFGPGTRLTVL.